Shown below are 4 T cell receptor beta chains from a single sample sequenced in a study of CD8 T cell repertoires and HIV-1 epitope variants. Libraries were prepared by immunoSEQ multiplex PCR; TCRdb keeps only in-frame clonotypes and omits some of them. The sample has about 2,500 clones; 65% are singletons. Antigens for these TCRs are unknown. Sequencing was done on a sample of cultured CD8+ T cells derived from PBMCs. The source is a male donor with HIV.

The chain recombines TRBV13 with TRBJ1-1; D is uncertain. V was shortened by 7 bases and J by 3 bases, with 6 bases between the two germline ends. Germline lookup yields CDR1 PRHDT and CDR2 FYEKMQ (reference sequence). This CDR3 is 11 amino acids long. DNA of the CDR3: TGTGCCAGCACAGCTGACACTGAAGCTTTCTTT. Its translation is CASTADTEAFF.

In DNA form, the CDR3 reads TGTGCCAGCAGTTTAGAGTCTAGCGGGAGCTCCTACGAGCAGTACTTC. The encoded protein is CASSLESSGSSYEQYF. The V and J genes are TRBV28 and TRBJ2-7; 10 bases are shared with TRBD2. The length of the CDR3 is 16 residues. CDR1 and CDR2 (germline): MDHEN, SYDVKM. V lost 2 bases, J lost 0 bases, and 4 bases stayed unmatched.

By sample share, this clone is large. This sequence joins TRBV28 and TRBJ1-1; possible D gene TRBD1, 6 bases. Deletions cut 10 bases from V and 1 base from J, with 16 bases between. In germline, CDR1 is MDHEN, CDR2 SYDVKM. This CDR3 is 14 amino acids long. CDR3 bases: TGTGCCACCTTTCCGACAGGCTCGAACACTGAAGCTTTCTTT. Its translation is CATFPTGSNTEAFF.

The chain carries TRBV4-1 and TRBJ1-5; D unresolved. The V gene's germline CDR1 is MGHRA and CDR2 YSYEKL. This CDR3 has 14 residues. The germline V and J ends were trimmed by 1 base and 9 bases, with 13 bases remaining between them. The CDR3 DNA reads as TGCGCCAGCAGCCAAGGAGGGAATCACCGGCCCCAGCATTTT. This sequence encodes CASSQGGNHRPQHF.